Presented here are 27 T cell receptor beta chains from one specimen sequenced in a study of regulatory T cells in long-lasting Graves disease. Time point reported: newly diagnosed GD, antithyroid drugs for less than 3 months. Construction of the TCR library relied on RNA isolated from PBMCs. Assembly of TCR beta libraries relied on iRepertoire HTBI primers together with Arm-PCR of CDR3 regions. TCRdb re-called the multiplex PCR reads with MiXCR, one entry per CDR3 protein. The sample includes more than 400,000 distinct CDR3 sequences, around 17% of them seen just once. These data also formed part of another study, on T cells in Graves' hyperthyroidism and ophthalmopathy.

The sequenced sample was peripheral blood mononuclear cells (PBMCs), obtained at new diagnosis, from a patient treated with antithyroid drugs. Receptors were obtained from a woman in her thirties with Graves disease.

This clonotype was found many times. This chain connects TRBV7-9 to TRBJ2-1; TRBD2 might be the D (6 bases). V was trimmed by 1 base and J by 14 bases, leaving 12 bases between them. The CDR3 consists of 12 residues. Germline V gene data show CDR1 as SEHNR and CDR2 as FQNEAQ (reference sequence). The CDR3 nucleotides read TGTGCCAGCAGCTTAGGACTAGTGTGGAAGTTCTTC. Protein product: CASSLGLVWKFF. The entire variable domain, with the rest obtained from reference TRBV7-9 and TRBJ2-1, is as follows: DTGVSQNPRHKITKRGQNVTFRCDPISEHNRLYWYRQTLGQGPEFLTYFQNEAQLEKSRLLSDRFSAERPKGSFSTLEIQRTEQGDSAMYLCASSLGLVWKFFGPGTRLTVL.

This clonotype was counted between two and nine times. V usage is TRBV24-1 and J usage is TRBJ2-7; a possible D gene is TRBD2 (6 bases). This CDR3 is built from 9 residues. The V gene lost 11 bases and the J gene lost 7 bases, with 8 bases spanning the gap. Germline lookup yields CDR1 KGHDR and CDR2 SFDVKD. Here the CDR3 reads CAIAGEQYF. The DNA of the CDR3 is TGTGCCATTGCGGGGGAGCAGTACTTC.

In this sample, this clonotype turned up many times. This chain uses TRBV27 with TRBJ2-6, with D hard to call. CDR1 is MNHEY, CDR2 SMNVEV, per germline (reference sequence). The germline V and J ends were trimmed by 5 bases and 1 base, with 6 bases remaining between them. This CDR3 has 14 amino acids. In DNA form, the CDR3 reads TGTGCCAGCAGTCCCCGTTCTGGGGCCAACGTCCTGACTTTC. Translation: CASSPRSGANVLTF. The full variable domain, rest sourced from reference TRBV27 and TRBJ2-6, is EAQVTQNPRYLITVTGKKLTVTCSQNMNHEYMSWYRQDPGLGLRQIYYSMNVEVTDKGDVPEGYKVSRKEKRNFPLILESPSPNQTSLYFCASSPRSGANVLTFGAGSRLTVL.

V is TRBV6-2 or TRBV6-3 and J is TRBJ1-4; no clear D. Trimming shortened V by 7 bases and J by 5 bases, and 11 bases separated the two germline ends. The germline gives CDR1 MNHEY, CDR2 SVGEGT. The CDR3 length is 13 residues. This CDR3 is CASTTGLNEKLFF. CDR3 DNA: TGTGCCAGCACAACCGGATTGAATGAAAAACTGTTTTTT.

This chain connects TRBV12-3 or TRBV12-4 to TRBJ2-3; tentatively, D is TRBD2 (6 bases). There are 14 residues in the CDR3. V was cut by 7 bases and J by 4 bases, with 15 bases left in between. DNA of the CDR3: TGTGCCAGCACCCCGTCGGCTAGCGCAGATACGCAGTATTTT. Protein: CASTPSASADTQYF.

The chain is built from TRBV7-9 and TRBJ1-2, with 7 bases fitting TRBD1. This CDR3 spans 14 amino acids. J gave up 4 bases and V 5 bases, and 7 bases lay outside the gene matches. The germline gives CDR1 SEHNR, CDR2 FQNEAQ (reference sequence). The CDR3 sequence is CASSPTRDSYGYTF. The CDR3 nucleotides read TGTGCCAGCAGCCCGACCCGGGACAGCTATGGCTACACCTTC.

In its sample, this clonotype was seen a few times. This chain connects TRBV20-1 to TRBJ1-6, with unresolved D. This CDR3 spans 16 amino acids. V was clipped by 0 bases and J by 0 bases, with 9 bases between them. In germline, CDR1 is DFQATT, CDR2 SNEGSKA (reference sequence). The CDR3 region is CSARDHSLSYNSPLHF. In DNA form, the CDR3 reads TGCAGTGCTAGAGATCACAGCCTCTCCTATAATTCACCCCTCCACTTT.

This clonotype was seen many times. The chain carries TRBV6-1 and TRBJ2-5; no firm D call. Per germline, CDR1 MNHNS and CDR2 SASEGT. The CDR3 consists of 14 residues. V was trimmed by 6 bases and J by 4 bases, leaving 15 bases between them. The CDR3 is CASSPFNSVETQYF. The CDR3 nucleotides are TGTGCCAGCAGCCCGTTTAATTCCGTAGAGACCCAGTACTTC.

With regard to this clonotype: A much more abundant neighbour one base away suggests this may be a read error. The chain couples TRBV2 to TRBJ2-5; D gene unclear. CDR1 SNHLY and CDR2 FYNNEI come from the germline V gene. This CDR3 region has 11 residues. CDR3 in DNA: TGTGCCAGCTGCCAGCAAGAGACCCAGTGCTTC. Its translation: CASCQQETQCF.

The V gene is TRBV5-5, the J gene TRBJ2-1, with 8 nucleotides matching TRBD1. The CDR3 totals 15 residues. The trim removed 2 bases at V and 8 bases at J, leaving 9 bases unmatched. In germline, CDR1 is SGHKS, CDR2 YYEKEE (reference sequence). CDR3 region: CASSLQGDPVDEQFF. In nucleotides, the CDR3 is TGTGCCAGCAGCTTACAGGGGGACCCCGTCGATGAGCAGTTCTTC.

The chain employs TRBV6-1 and TRBJ2-5; 11 bases agree with TRBD2. The trim removed 6 bases at V and 5 bases at J, leaving 8 bases unmatched. Germline CDR1 reads MNHNS; CDR2 reads SASEGT. The CDR3 has 15 amino acids. The CDR3 bases are TGTGCCAGCAGACTACTAGCGGGAGAGTGGGAGACCCAGTACTTC. The encoded protein is CASRLLAGEWETQYF.

This clonotype showed up just a few times. This chain uses TRBV20-1 with TRBJ2-5, with D perhaps matching TRBD1 or TRBD2 (6 bases each). The germline V and J ends were trimmed by 6 bases and 1 base, with 18 bases remaining between them. There are 15 residues in the CDR3. The germline gives CDR1 DFQATT, CDR2 SNEGSKA (reference sequence). The CDR3 spells CSAYGGLPGQETQYF. For the CDR3, the DNA is TGCAGTGCGTATGGGGGGCTACCGGGCCAAGAGACCCAGTACTTC.

There are a few counts of this clonotype. The V gene is TRBV27, the J gene TRBJ1-2; no definite D call. V was pared by 5 bases and J by 0 bases, with 13 bases between. There are 15 residues in the CDR3. Germline V CDR1 and CDR2: MNHEY, SMNVEV (reference sequence). CDR3 DNA sequence: TGTGCCAGCAGTGGCGGGCTAGCCACTAACTATGGCTACACCTTC. Translation gives CASSGGLATNYGYTF.

This clonotype was detected many times. The chain uses TRBV2 and TRBJ2-5, with D unresolved. This CDR3 region has 15 residues. Between the trimmed V and J ends, which lost 7 bases and 5 bases, there was a span of 20 bases. The germline CDR1 and CDR2 sequences are SNHLY and FYNNEI. The CDR3 DNA reads TGTGCCAGCACTATAAGGCGGCAGCTCGGCGAGACCCAGTACTTC. Translating gives CASTIRRQLGETQYF. Supplemented by reference TRBV2 and TRBJ2-5, the full variable domain reads EPEVTQTPSHQVTQMGQEVILRCVPISNHLYFYWYRQILGQKVEFLVSFYNNEISEKSEIFDDQFSVERPDGSNFTLKIRSTKLEDSAMYFCASTIRRQLGETQYFGPGTRLLVL.

The sample holds many counts of this clonotype. The genes are TRBV7-9 and TRBJ2-5; D gene uncertain. The V gene's germline CDR1 is SEHNR and CDR2 FQNEAQ (reference sequence). V lost 6 bases, J lost 1 base, and 12 bases lay in between. The CDR3 loop spans 14 amino acids. DNA of the CDR3: TGTGCCAGCAGTCCATACGGCAGCCAAGAGACCCAGTACTTC. Translated: CASSPYGSQETQYF.

CDR3 nucleotide sequence: TGTGCCACCAGCAGAGATCGCCCTGGGCGGCCCCGAAATTCACCCCTCCACTTT. It is translated as CATSRDRPGRPRNSPLHF. The chain employs TRBV15 and TRBJ1-6; D is unclear. V lost 0 bases, J lost 7 bases, and 19 bases lay in between. The CDR3 length is 18 residues. The germline V gene encodes CDR1 LNHNV and CDR2 YYDKDF (reference sequence).

Concerning this clonotype: It may be a read error: a sequence one base away is much more abundant. The chain combines TRBV18 with TRBJ2-3; D could derive from TRBD1 or TRBD2 (6 bases each). The CDR3 contains 14 residues. Looked up from germline, CDR1 is KGHSH and CDR2 is LQKENI. CDR3 nucleotides: TGTGCCGGCTCACCACAAGGGGGGCATGATACGCCGTATTTT. Its translation: CAGSPQGGHDTPYF.

A word on this clonotype: This sequence is one base from a far larger clone and is likely a read error. This chain joins TRBV7-2 and TRBJ2-3; 9 bases are shared with TRBD2. Matching the DNA end better, TRBJ2-5 makes the J call doubtful. This CDR3 comprises 16 residues. CDR1 SGHTA and CDR2 FQGNSA come from the germline V gene. CDR3 sequence reads: CVSSGGRSGRIGTQYF. The CDR3 DNA reads as TGTGTCAGCAGCGGAGGCCGTAGCGGGAGAATAGGGACCCAGTACTTC.

This clonotype appeared many times. The CDR3 region is CASSPALADYEQYF. In DNA form, the CDR3 reads TGTGCCAGCTCACCGGCTTTGGCAGACTACGAGCAGTACTTC. This sequence joins TRBV18 and TRBJ2-7, with no clear D. The V gene lost 3 bases and the J gene lost 3 bases, with 12 bases spanning the gap. Germline V lookup: CDR1 KGHSH, CDR2 LQKENI. The CDR3 spans 14 residues. Full variable domain (rest looked up from reference TRBV18 and TRBJ2-7): NAGVMQNPRHLVRRRGQEARLRCSPMKGHSHVYWYRQLPEEGLKFMVYLQKENIIDESGMPKERFSAEFPKEGPSILRIQQVVRGDSAAYFCASSPALADYEQYFGPGTRLTVT.

To note about this clonotype: The likely explanation is a read error, given a far larger clone one base away. This chain links TRBV6-2 or TRBV6-3 with TRBJ2-7; TRBD2 matches 7 bases. The CDR3 length is 14 residues. Germline loops: CDR1 MNHEY, CDR2 SVGEGT. After removal of 11 bases from V and 3 bases from J, the junction contained 13 bases not matched to a gene. The CDR3 DNA reads as TGTGCCGGCACCAGACTAGCCTCCAACTACGAGCAGTACTTC. Translated: CAGTRLASNYEQYF.

In its sample, this clonotype was seen a few times. The chain is built from TRBV3-1 and TRBJ1-1; no definite D call. The germline V gene encodes CDR1 LGHDT and CDR2 YNNKEL (reference sequence). V was pared by 10 bases and J by 1 base, with 7 bases between. The CDR3 length is 11 residues. As DNA, the CDR3 is TGTGCCACGGCCGGGAACACTGAAGCTTTCTTT. Protein: CATAGNTEAFF.

This clonotype was picked up many times. V is TRBV18 and J is TRBJ1-1; D unresolved. Germline CDR1 is KGHSH and CDR2 is LQKENI. This CDR3 has 17 residues. V gave up 0 bases and J gave up 0 bases, with 14 bases separating them. The CDR3 nucleotides are TGTGCCAGCTCACCACCGTCCCTGCCGGCCATGAACACTGAAGCTTTCTTT. Its protein is CASSPPSLPAMNTEAFF.

The chain couples TRBV28 to TRBJ1-1; D is possibly TRBD1 (6 bases). From germline, CDR1 is MDHEN and CDR2 SYDVKM. This CDR3 has 13 amino acids. Deletions cut 3 bases from V and 4 bases from J, with 9 bases between. The CDR3 DNA follows: TGTGCCAGCAGTTTTCGGGGGGCCACTGAAGCTTTCTTT. Translated: CASSFRGATEAFF.

This clonotype has at least ten counts. The chain joins TRBV6-2 or TRBV6-3 to TRBJ2-1, with unresolved D. The CDR3 length is 14 residues. The germline gives CDR1 MNHEY, CDR2 SVGEGT. With 4 bases removed from V and 8 bases from J, the gap between germline ends came to 15 bases. CDR3 region: CASSSSNPGHEQFF. The DNA of the CDR3 is TGTGCCAGCAGTTCTTCTAACCCTGGGCATGAGCAGTTCTTC.

This sequence joins TRBV6-2 or TRBV6-3 and TRBJ1-2, with TRBD1 identical over 7 bases. The CDR3 runs 12 residues. Trimming cost V 7 bases and J 7 bases; bases outside gene matches: 6. Germline V gene lookup returns CDR1 MNHEY and CDR2 SVGEGT. CDR3 nucleotide sequence: TGTGCCAGCAACCCAGGGGGTTTTGGCTACACCTTC. This encodes CASNPGGFGYTF.

In this sample, this clonotype turned up many times. The rearrangement joins TRBV18 to TRBJ2-2; possibly TRBD2 for D (6 bases). CDR1 is KGHSH and CDR2 is LQKENI in the germline V gene. The V gene lost 6 bases and the J gene lost 6 bases, with 17 bases spanning the gap. This CDR3 comprises 15 residues. The CDR3 reads CASSGPIGGSGELFF. The CDR3 DNA sequence: TGTGCCAGCTCCGGGCCGATAGGAGGGTCCGGGGAGCTGTTTTTT.

This clonotype was recorded many times. V and J are TRBV27 and TRBJ2-2, with D hard to call. Looked up from germline, CDR1 is MNHEY and CDR2 is SMNVEV (reference sequence). V gave up 3 bases and J gave up 3 bases, with 11 bases separating them. There are 15 residues in the CDR3. In DNA form, the CDR3 reads TGTGCCAGCAGTTTTTTGGGCAGAGACACCGGGGAGCTGTTTTTT. Its translation is CASSFLGRDTGELFF.